This T cell receptor (beta chain) derives from a study of vaccination effects on CD4 cells after COVID-19. Whole-study context: Every well housed around 2.1 million PBMC, which grew in culture alongside 10 IU/ml IL-2 and about 10 ug/ml peptides. Study results and limitations: Long after vaccination, the clones induced by infection and by vaccine shrank markedly in size.

About this clone itself: The antigen remains unidentified.

Following 10 days of culture, CD4+ T cells were isolated. The germline gives CDR1 SGHRS, CDR2 YFSETQ. Trimming left V 2 bases short and J 3 bases short, with 9 bases between. This CDR3 is 14 amino acids long. Libraries were prepared by immunoSEQ multiplex PCR; TCRdb keeps only in-frame clonotypes and omits some of them. The table shows 45,000 or so clones, with 76% occurring only once. The sequences come from CD4+ T cells from PBMCs cultured without peptide, collected before COVID-19 vaccination. The TCR comes from a human donor who had a prior SARS-CoV-2 infection. The chain carries TRBV5-1 and TRBJ1-5; weak D call: TRBD1 (5 bases). CDR3 in DNA: TGCGCCAGCAGCTTTGGGGGAATCAATCAGCCCCAGCATTTT. It specifies CASSFGGINQPQHF.